This T cell receptor beta chain was obtained from a study of cytomegalovirus exposure and HLA in healthy donors. Study-level points and caveats: V- and J-gene trimming of TCR beta was linked (in a later analysis) to a missense DCLRE1C variant.

Primers included in the PCR were 60 Vbeta and 13 Jbeta primers. The repertoire was sequenced with immunoSEQ multiplex PCR; TCRdb's copy has only in-frame clones and lacks some. Among about 100,000 clones, approximately 82% were seen once, and the ten largest hold more than 1%. Of note for this clone: No antigen is known for it.

In germline, CDR1 is GTSNPN, CDR2 SVGIG (reference sequence). The CDR3 is 16 residues long. The sample was PBMCs. The J gene is TRBJ2-5, the V gene TRBV30; 10 bases are shared with TRBD1. The J call is in doubt because the DNA end fits TRBJ2-7 better. The TCR originated in a woman younger than 35 in good health and CMV-seronegative. The CDR3, as DNA: TGTGCCTGGAGAATTCCGGGACAGGGGACCTCCTACGAGCAGTACTTC. Encoded protein: CAWRIPGQGTSYEQYF.